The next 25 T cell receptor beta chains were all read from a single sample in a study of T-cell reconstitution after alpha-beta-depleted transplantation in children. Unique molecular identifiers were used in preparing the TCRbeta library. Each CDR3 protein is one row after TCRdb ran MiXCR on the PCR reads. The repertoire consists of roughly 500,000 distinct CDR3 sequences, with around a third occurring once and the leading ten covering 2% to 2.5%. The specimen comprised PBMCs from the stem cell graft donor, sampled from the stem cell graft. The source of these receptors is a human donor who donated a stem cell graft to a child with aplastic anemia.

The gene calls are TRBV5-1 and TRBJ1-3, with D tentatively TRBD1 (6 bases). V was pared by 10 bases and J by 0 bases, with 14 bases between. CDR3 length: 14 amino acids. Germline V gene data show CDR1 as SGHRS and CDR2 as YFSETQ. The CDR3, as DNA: TGCGCCTCCGCGGACAGAAGCTCTGGAAACACCATATATTTT. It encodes CASADRSSGNTIYF.

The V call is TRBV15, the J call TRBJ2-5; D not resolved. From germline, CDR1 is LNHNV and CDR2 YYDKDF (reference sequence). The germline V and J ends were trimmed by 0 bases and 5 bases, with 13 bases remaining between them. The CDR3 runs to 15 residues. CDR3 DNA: TGTGCCACCAGCAGAGATAGGCCCTCACGGGAGACCCAGTACTTC. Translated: CATSRDRPSRETQYF.

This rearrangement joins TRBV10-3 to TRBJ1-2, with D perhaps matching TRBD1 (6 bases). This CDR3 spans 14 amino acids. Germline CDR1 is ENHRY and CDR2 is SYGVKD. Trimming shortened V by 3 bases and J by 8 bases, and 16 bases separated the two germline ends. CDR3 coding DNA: TGTGCCATCAGTGAATCAACAGGGTATAGGGGCTACACCTTC. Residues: CAISESTGYRGYTF.

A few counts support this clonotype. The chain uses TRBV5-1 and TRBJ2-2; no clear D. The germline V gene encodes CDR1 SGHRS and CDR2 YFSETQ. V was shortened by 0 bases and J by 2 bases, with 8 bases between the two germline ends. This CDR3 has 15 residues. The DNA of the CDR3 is TGCGCCAGCAGCTTGGGGCGGCCTAACACCGGGGAGCTGTTTTTT. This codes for CASSLGRPNTGELFF.

DNA of the CDR3: TGCAGTGCTAGGGGCAGGCTGGAATATGGCTACACCTTC. It specifies CSARGRLEYGYTF. This rearrangement joins TRBV20-1 to TRBJ1-2; D ambiguous. Germline CDR1 reads DFQATT; CDR2 reads SNEGSKA (reference sequence). The CDR3 is made up of 13 amino acids. Trimming pared 3 bases from V and 5 bases from J, leaving 13 bases between.

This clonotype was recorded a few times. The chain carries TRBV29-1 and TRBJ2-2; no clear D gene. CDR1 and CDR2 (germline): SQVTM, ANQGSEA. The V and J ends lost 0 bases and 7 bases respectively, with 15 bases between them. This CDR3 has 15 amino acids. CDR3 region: CSVEDQRFDRGELFF. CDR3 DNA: TGCAGCGTTGAAGATCAACGTTTCGATCGCGGGGAGCTGTTTTTT.

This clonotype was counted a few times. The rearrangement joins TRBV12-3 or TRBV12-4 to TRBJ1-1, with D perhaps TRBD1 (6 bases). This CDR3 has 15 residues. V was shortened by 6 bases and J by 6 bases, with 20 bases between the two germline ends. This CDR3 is CASSLRGGRISEAFF. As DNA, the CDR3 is TGTGCCAGCAGCCTCCGCGGGGGCCGGATTTCTGAAGCTTTCTTT.

The CDR3 sequence: CASSSTGHTGELFF. For the CDR3, the DNA is TGTGCCAGCAGTTCGACAGGACACACCGGGGAGCTGTTTTTT. The chain is built from TRBV28 and TRBJ2-2, with a weak D call TRBD1 (6 bases). Germline V gene lookup returns CDR1 MDHEN and CDR2 SYDVKM. V lost 4 bases to trimming and J lost 3 bases, with 9 bases between them. The CDR3 runs to 14 residues.

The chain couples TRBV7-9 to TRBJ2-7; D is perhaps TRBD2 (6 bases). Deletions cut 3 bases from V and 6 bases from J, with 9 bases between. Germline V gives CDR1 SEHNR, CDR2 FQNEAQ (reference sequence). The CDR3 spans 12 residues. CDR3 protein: CASSFYSGEQYV. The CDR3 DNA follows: TGTGCCAGCAGCTTTTATAGCGGCGAGCAGTACGTC.

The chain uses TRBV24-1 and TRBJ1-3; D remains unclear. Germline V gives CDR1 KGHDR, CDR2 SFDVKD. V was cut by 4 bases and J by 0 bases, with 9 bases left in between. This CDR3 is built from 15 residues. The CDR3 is CATSESRSSGNTIYF. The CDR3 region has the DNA TGTGCCACCAGTGAAAGTCGGAGCTCTGGAAACACCATATATTTT.

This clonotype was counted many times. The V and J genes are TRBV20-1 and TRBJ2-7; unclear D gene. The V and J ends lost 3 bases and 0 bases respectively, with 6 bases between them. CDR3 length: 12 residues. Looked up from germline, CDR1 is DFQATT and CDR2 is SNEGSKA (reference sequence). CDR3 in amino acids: CSARTGSYEQYF. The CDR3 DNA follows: TGCAGTGCTAGGACCGGCTCCTACGAGCAGTACTTC.

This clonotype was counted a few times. The CDR3 nucleotides read TGCGCCAGCAGCCGCTACTCGGGGGCAAGGCAGCCCCAGCATTTT. Translated: CASSRYSGARQPQHF. This chain links TRBV4-3 with TRBJ1-5, with D tentatively TRBD1 (6 bases). CDR3 length: 15 residues. Germline V gene sequence: CDR1 LGHNA, CDR2 YSLEER. Between the trimmed V and J ends, which lost 4 bases and 7 bases, there was a span of 17 bases.

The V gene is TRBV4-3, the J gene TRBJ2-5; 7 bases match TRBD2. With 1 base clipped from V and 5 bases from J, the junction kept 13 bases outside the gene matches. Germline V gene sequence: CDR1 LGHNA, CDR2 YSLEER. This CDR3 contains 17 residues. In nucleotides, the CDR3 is TGCGCCAGCAGCCAAGTGATGCGCGGGAGTAATGGGGAGACCCAGTACTTC. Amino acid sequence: CASSQVMRGSNGETQYF.

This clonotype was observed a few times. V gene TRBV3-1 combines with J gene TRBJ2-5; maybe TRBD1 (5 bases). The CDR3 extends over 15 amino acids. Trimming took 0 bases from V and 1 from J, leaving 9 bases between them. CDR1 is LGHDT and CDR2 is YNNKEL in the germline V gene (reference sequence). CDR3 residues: CASSQDAGPQETQYF. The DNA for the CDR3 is TGTGCCAGCAGCCAAGATGCAGGGCCCCAAGAGACCCAGTACTTC.

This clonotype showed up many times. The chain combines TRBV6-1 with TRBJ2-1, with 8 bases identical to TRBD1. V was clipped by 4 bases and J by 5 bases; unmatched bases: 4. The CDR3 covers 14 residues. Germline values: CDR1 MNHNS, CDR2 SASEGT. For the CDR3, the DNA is TGTGCCAGCAGTGGGACAGGGTTTGACAATGAGCAGTTCTTC. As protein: CASSGTGFDNEQFF.

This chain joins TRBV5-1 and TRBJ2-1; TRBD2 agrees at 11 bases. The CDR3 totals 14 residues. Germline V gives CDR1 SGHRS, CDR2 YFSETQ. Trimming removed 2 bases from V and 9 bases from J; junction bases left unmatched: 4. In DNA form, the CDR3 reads TGCGCCAGCAGCTTTGTAGCGGGAGGGCTTGAGCAGTTCTTC. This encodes CASSFVAGGLEQFF.

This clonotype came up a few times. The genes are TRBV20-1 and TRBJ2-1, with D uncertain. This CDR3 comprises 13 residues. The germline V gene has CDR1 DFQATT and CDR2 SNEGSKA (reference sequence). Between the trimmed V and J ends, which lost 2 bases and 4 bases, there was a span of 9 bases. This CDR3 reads CSARWPQYNEQFF. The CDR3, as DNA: TGCAGTGCTAGATGGCCGCAATACAATGAGCAGTTCTTC.

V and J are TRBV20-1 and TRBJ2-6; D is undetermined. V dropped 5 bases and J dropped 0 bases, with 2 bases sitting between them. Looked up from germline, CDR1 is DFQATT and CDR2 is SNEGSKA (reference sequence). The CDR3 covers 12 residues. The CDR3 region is CSAYSGANVLTF. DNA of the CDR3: TGCAGTGCTTACTCTGGGGCCAACGTCCTGACTTTC.

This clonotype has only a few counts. CDR3 DNA sequence: TGTGCCGGGGGCCTGGGAGCGGGAGAGACCCAGTACTTC. Protein product: CAGGLGAGETQYF. The chain employs TRBV7-2 and TRBJ2-5; D is tentatively TRBD1 or TRBD2 (6 bases each). Trimming removed 11 bases at V and 4 bases at J, with 17 bases between. The CDR3 spans 13 residues. CDR1 and CDR2 (germline): SGHTA, FQGNSA.

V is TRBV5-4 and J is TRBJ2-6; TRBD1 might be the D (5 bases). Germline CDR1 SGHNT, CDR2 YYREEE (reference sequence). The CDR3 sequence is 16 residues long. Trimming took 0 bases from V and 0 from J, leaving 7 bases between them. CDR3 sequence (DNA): TGTGCCAGCAGCTTGGATCAGGGCTCTGGGGCCAACGTCCTGACTTTC. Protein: CASSLDQGSGANVLTF.

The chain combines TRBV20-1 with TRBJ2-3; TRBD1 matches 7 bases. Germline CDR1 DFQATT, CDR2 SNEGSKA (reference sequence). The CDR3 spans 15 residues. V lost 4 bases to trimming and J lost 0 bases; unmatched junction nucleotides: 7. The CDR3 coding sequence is TGCAGTGCTACCGACAGGGAAGTTAGCACAGATACGCAGTATTTT. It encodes CSATDREVSTDTQYF.

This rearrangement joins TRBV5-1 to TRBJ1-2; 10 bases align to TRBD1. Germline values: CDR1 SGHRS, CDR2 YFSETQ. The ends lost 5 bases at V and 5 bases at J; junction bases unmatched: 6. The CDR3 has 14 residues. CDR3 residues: CASRTDRGQYGYTF. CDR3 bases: TGCGCCAGCAGGACAGACAGGGGGCAATATGGCTACACCTTC.

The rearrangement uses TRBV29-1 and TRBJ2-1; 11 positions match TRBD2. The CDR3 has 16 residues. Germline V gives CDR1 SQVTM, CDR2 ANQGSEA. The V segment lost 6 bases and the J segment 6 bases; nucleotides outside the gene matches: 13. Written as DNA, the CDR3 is TGCAGCGTAACCCCTCGTAGCGGGAGGGTCTTCAATGAGCAGTTCTTC. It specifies CSVTPRSGRVFNEQFF.

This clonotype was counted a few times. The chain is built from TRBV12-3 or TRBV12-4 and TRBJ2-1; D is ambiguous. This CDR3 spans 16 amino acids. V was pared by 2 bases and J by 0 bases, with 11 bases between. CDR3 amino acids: CASSLNAGYSYNEQFF. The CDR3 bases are TGTGCCAGCAGTTTAAATGCCGGCTACTCCTACAATGAGCAGTTCTTC.

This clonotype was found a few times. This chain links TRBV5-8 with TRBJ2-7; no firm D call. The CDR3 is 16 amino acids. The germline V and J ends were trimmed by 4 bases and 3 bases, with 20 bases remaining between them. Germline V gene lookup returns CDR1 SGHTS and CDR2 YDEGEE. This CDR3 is CASSTIFYGLNYEQYV. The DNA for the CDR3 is TGTGCCAGCAGCACGATCTTCTACGGTCTAAACTACGAGCAGTACGTC.